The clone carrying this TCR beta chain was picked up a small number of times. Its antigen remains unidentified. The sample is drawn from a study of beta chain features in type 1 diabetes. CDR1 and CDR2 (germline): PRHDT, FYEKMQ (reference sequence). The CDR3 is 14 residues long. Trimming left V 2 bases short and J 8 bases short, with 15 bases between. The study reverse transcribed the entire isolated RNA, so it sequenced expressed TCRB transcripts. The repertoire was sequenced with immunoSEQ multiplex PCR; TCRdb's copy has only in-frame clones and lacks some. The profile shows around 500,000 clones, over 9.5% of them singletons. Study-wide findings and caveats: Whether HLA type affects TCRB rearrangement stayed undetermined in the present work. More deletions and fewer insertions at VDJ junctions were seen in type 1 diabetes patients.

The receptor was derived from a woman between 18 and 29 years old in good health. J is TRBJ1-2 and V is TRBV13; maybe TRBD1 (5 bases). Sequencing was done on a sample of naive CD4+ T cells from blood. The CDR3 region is CASSLWGRDGGYTF. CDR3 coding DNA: TGTGCCAGCAGCTTATGGGGCAGGGACGGAGGCTACACCTTC. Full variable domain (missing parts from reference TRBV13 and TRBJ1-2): AAGVIQSPRHLIKEKRETATLKCYPIPRHDTVYWYQQGPGQDPQFLISFYEKMQSDKGSIPDRFSAQQFSDYHSELNMSSLELGDSALYFCASSLWGRDGGYTFGSGTRLTVV.